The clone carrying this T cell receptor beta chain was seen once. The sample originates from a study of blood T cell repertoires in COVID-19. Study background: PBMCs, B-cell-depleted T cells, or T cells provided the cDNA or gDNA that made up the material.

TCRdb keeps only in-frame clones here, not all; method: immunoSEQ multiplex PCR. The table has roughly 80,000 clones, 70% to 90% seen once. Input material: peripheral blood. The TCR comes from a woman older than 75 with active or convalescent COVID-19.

The CDR3 bases are TGTGCCAGCAGTTCCCAGCCGGGGGTTCAAGAGACCCAGTACTTC. Amino acids: CASSSQPGVQETQYF. The chain recombines TRBV6-2 or TRBV6-3 with TRBJ2-5, with D perhaps TRBD2 (6 bases). In germline, CDR1 is MNHEY, CDR2 SVGEGT. Trimming stripped 4 bases from V and 2 bases from J, with 14 bases between. CDR3 length: 15 residues.